These 13 T cell receptor beta chains came from one sample sequenced in a study of T cell responses to AZD1222 COVID-19 vaccine (dated by TCRdb to the early 2020s). Receptors were amplified or captured by the immunoSEQ multiplex PCR assay. The immuneACCESS repertoire file appears here via TCRdb, limited to in-frame rearrangements. These files lack a portion of the clones; in checked studies, under half of the deficit traces to unresolved V genes, and the cause of the others is not known. In this sample the table shows around 140,000 clones, around 89% of which occur a single time. Clones ranked in the top ten supply 2.9% of the sample. What this sample's time point label stands for: baseline before first vaccination. The starting material was peripheral blood, obtained on day 0 of AZD1222 vaccination. The origin of the receptors is an adult in good health.

The rearrangement links TRBV28 to TRBJ1-1; 10 bases map to TRBD1. The CDR3 is made up of 14 amino acids. J lost 8 bases, V lost 3 bases, and 6 bases had no gene match. CDR1 and CDR2 from the germline V gene are MDHEN and SYDVKM. In DNA, the CDR3 is TGTGCCAGCAGTTTTACCGGGACAGGGGCCGAAGCTTTCTTT. As protein: CASSFTGTGAEAFF. The complete variable domain, with remaining parts taken from reference TRBV28 and TRBJ1-1, reads DVKVTQSSRYLVKRTGEKVFLECVQDMDHENMFWYRQDPGLGLRLIYFSYDVKMKEKGDIPEGYSVSREKKERFSLILESASTNQTSMYLCASSFTGTGAEAFFGQGTRLTVV.

This chain uses TRBV5-1 with TRBJ2-7; TRBD1 aligns across 7 bases. This CDR3 has 14 residues. Germline CDR1 is SGHRS and CDR2 is YFSETQ. The junction had 7 bases not matched to a gene; V was cut back by 0 bases and J by 7 bases. The CDR3 here is CASSLGTGFSEQYF. In DNA, the CDR3 is TGCGCCAGCAGCTTGGGGACAGGTTTCTCGGAGCAGTACTTC.

This clone was detected only once. The chain has TRBV28 and TRBJ1-2; 9 nucleotides align to TRBD1. The length of the CDR3 is 15 residues. Per the germline V gene, CDR1 is MDHEN and CDR2 is SYDVKM. V was clipped by 5 bases and J by 0 bases; unmatched bases: 4. DNA of the CDR3: TGTGCCAGCAGTCCACAGGGGGCAGCTAACTATGGCTACACCTTC. This gives the protein CASSPQGAANYGYTF.

To note about this clone: The junction does not match germline at one end; this may be a read error. The CDR3 sequence: CASREGQGGIRPQHF. The CDR3 DNA reads TGTGCCAGCAGGGAAGGACAGGGTGGGATTAGGCCCCAGCATTTT. The V call is TRBV2, the J call TRBJ1-5; TRBD1 matches at 8 bases. The CDR3 sequence is 15 residues long. The germline V gene encodes CDR1 SNHLY and CDR2 FYNNEI.

This chain connects TRBV3-1 (or the pseudogene TRBV3-2) to TRBJ2-7, with 7 bases aligning to TRBD1. The CDR3 spans 14 residues. J lost 6 bases, V lost 4 bases, and 9 bases had no gene match. Germline V gives CDR1 LGHDT, CDR2 YNNKEL (reference sequence). The CDR3 loop reads CASSPQGRASEQYF. The CDR3 region has the DNA TGTGCCAGCAGCCCACAGGGGCGAGCGTCCGAGCAGTACTTC.

The gene calls are TRBV5-4 and TRBJ2-2, with D possibly matching TRBD1 (6 bases). CDR1 SGHNT and CDR2 YYREEE come from the germline V gene (reference sequence). The CDR3 totals 14 residues. The ends were cut back, 2 bases at V and 2 bases at J, with 7 bases in the middle. CDR3 sequence: CASSLQGNTGELFF. Written as DNA, the CDR3 is TGTGCCAGCAGCTTACAGGGAAACACCGGGGAGCTGTTTTTT.

The V and J genes are TRBV6-5 and TRBJ2-1; D gene ambiguous. The V gene's germline CDR1 is MNHEY and CDR2 SVGAGI. The CDR3 contains 16 residues. V gave up 0 bases and J gave up 7 bases, with 16 bases separating them. CDR3: CASSYSSGGLGNEQFF. The CDR3 DNA sequence: TGTGCCAGCAGTTACTCGAGTGGTGGGCTGGGAAATGAGCAGTTCTTC.

This clone was seen only once. V gene TRBV7-8 combines with J gene TRBJ1-1; 12 nucleotides align to TRBD1. The CDR3 consists of 15 residues. Looked up from germline, CDR1 is SGHVS and CDR2 is FQNEAQ. V shed 0 bases, J shed 10 bases, and the junction held 6 bases outside the gene matches. CDR3 in amino acids: CASSLAGTGGHGAFF. CDR3 nucleotide sequence: TGTGCCAGCAGCTTAGCAGGGACAGGGGGCCACGGAGCTTTCTTT.

The V call is TRBV6-6, the J call TRBJ2-7; tentatively, D is TRBD1 (5 bases). The V end lost 2 bases, the J end lost 2 bases, and 16 bases lay between the germline ends. Germline CDR1 reads MNHNY; CDR2 reads SVGAGI (reference sequence). CDR3 length: 16 residues. CDR3 protein: CASSYGAARDTYEQYF. CDR3 in DNA: TGTGCCAGCAGTTACGGGGCCGCCCGCGACACCTACGAGCAGTACTTC.

The chain recombines TRBV5-4 with TRBJ2-3, with D perhaps TRBD2 (5 bases). Germline V gene lookup returns CDR1 SGHNT and CDR2 YYREEE (reference sequence). The CDR3 spans 15 residues. The V end lost 2 bases, the J end lost 6 bases, and 16 bases lay between the germline ends. CDR3 region: CASSFKLISGDTQYF. The CDR3 DNA reads TGTGCCAGCAGCTTTAAGCTTATTTCGGGGGATACGCAGTATTTT.

This clone was detected only once. This chain connects TRBV4-1 to TRBJ2-5, with D possibly TRBD2 on 5 matching bases. This CDR3 has 15 amino acids. Germline CDR1 MGHRA, CDR2 YSYEKL. Trimming took off 0 bases at V and 2 bases at J, with 10 bases between the two ends. CDR3 region: CASSQEVGVQETQYF. The DNA of the CDR3 is TGCGCCAGCAGCCAAGAGGTCGGGGTTCAAGAGACCCAGTACTTC.

V is TRBV27 and J is TRBJ1-1; 8 nucleotides match TRBD1. V trimming: 4 bases; J trimming: 5 bases; junction bases outside the gene matches: 3. Per the germline V gene, CDR1 is MNHEY and CDR2 is SMNVEV (reference sequence). The CDR3 has 13 amino acids. The CDR3 loop reads CASSSTGGTEAFF. The CDR3 bases are TGTGCCAGCAGTTCAACAGGGGGTACTGAAGCTTTCTTT.

The V and J genes are TRBV28 and TRBJ1-4; D not certain. Germline lookup yields CDR1 MDHEN and CDR2 SYDVKM. The V and J ends lost 2 bases and 10 bases respectively, with 11 bases between them. This CDR3 contains 13 residues. CDR3 nucleotides: TGTGCCAGCAGTTTAGGCTCGGTGGGAAAACTGTTTTTT. It is translated as CASSLGSVGKLFF. The full variable domain, rest sourced from reference TRBV28 and TRBJ1-4, is DVKVTQSSRYLVKRTGEKVFLECVQDMDHENMFWYRQDPGLGLRLIYFSYDVKMKEKGDIPEGYSVSREKKERFSLILESASTNQTSMYLCASSLGSVGKLFFGSGTQLSVL.